This T cell receptor (beta chain) was recorded in a study of blood T cell repertoires in COVID-19. Overall study: From the United States, Italy and Spain came samples of acute and convalescent COVID-19. The analysed material was cDNA or gDNA that came from T cells, B-cell-depleted T cells, or PBMCs.

In the authors' methods: Quantification of nucleated cells was approximated via reference gene primer amplification. TCRdb's copy holds only in-frame clones and misses some; the assay was immunoSEQ multiplex PCR. V and J calls and clone size come straight from that table; D and trimming were deduced from the DNA. This sample has roughly 330,000 clones, with roughly 87% found just once. The germline gives CDR1 LGHNA, CDR2 YNFKEQ. CDR3 length: 15 residues. The V gene end was trimmed by 0 bases and the J gene end by 3 bases; junction bases not matched to a gene: 3. Seattle cases were enrolled at active infection and followed longitudinally.

The receptor was isolated from a man under 40 with COVID-19, enrolled during active disease. The chain employs TRBV4-2 and TRBJ2-3; 7 bases are shared with TRBD2. Specimen: peripheral blood. CDR3 in amino acids: CASSQDFGGTDTQYF. CDR3 nucleotide sequence: TGTGCCAGCAGCCAAGATTTCGGGGGGACAGATACGCAGTATTTT.